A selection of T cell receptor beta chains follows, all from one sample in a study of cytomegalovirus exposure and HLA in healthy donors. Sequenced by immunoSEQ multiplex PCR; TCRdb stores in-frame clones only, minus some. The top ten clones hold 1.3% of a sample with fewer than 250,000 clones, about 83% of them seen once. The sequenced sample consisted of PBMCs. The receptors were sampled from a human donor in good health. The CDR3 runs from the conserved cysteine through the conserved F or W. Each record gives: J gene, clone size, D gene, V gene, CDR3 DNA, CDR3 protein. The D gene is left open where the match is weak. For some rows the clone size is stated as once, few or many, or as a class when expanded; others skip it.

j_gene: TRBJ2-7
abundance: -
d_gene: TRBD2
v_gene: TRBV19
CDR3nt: TGTGCCAGTAGTATGAGGGAGGGCCGGGGTGAGCAGTACTTC
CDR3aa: CASSMREGRGEQYF

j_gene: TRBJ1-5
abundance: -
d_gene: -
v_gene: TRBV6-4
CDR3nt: TGTGCCAGCAGTGCCGAACGACCCGACAAAATGCGTTATAGCAATCAGCCCCAGCATTTT
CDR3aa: CASSAERPDKMRYSNQPQHF

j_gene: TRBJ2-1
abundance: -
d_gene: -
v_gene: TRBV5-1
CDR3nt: TGCGCCAGCAGCGCCGGCCGAGCGGTTGTTAAGCAGTTCTTC
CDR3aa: CASSAGRAVVKQFF

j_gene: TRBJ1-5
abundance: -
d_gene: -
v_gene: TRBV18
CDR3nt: TGTGCCAGCTCACTGCTTCCGAGAATTGGACAGCCCGGATGGGGCTATAGCAATCAGCCCCAGCATTTT
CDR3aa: CASSLLPRIGQPGWGYSNQPQHF

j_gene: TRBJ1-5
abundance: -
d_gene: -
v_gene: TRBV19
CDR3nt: TGTGCCAGTAGTTCCCTTCGGGCAGGGAGCAATCAGCCCCAGCATTTT
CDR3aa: CASSSLRAGSNQPQHF

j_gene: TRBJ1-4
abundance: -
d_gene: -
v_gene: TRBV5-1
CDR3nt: TGCGCCAGCAGCTTCGACAGCCTTAATGAAAAACTGTTTTTT
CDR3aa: CASSFDSLNEKLFF

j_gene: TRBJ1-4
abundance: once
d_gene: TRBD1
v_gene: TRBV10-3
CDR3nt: TGTGCCATCAGTGAGTCGTCGCAGGGGGCAGGGGAAAAACTGTTTTTT
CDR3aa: CAISESSQGAGEKLFF

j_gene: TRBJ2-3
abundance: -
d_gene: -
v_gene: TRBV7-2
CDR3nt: TGTGCCAGCAGCTTAAGGCTAGAAGATACGCAGTATTTT
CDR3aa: CASSLRLEDTQYF

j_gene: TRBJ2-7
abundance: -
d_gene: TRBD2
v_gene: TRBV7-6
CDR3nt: TGTGCCAGCAGCCCAATAGCGGGAGGGCCGGACGAGCAGTACTTC
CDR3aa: CASSPIAGGPDEQYF

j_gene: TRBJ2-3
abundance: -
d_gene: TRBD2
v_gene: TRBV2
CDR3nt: TGTGCCGGCGAGCGGGAAGCTGCATCTGATACGCAGTATTTT
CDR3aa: CAGEREAASDTQYF

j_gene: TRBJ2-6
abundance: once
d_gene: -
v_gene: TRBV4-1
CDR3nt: TGCGCCAGCAGCCAAGGCCGCCGGCTACGGGAAGGGGCCAACGTCCTGACTTTC
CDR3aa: CASSQGRRLREGANVLTF

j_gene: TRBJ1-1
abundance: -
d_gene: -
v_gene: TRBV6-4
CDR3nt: TGTGCCAGCAGTGCAGGGGAGAACACTGAAGCTTTCTTT
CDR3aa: CASSAGENTEAFF

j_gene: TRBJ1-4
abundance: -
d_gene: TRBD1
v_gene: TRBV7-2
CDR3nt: TGTGCCAGCAGCTCCTTAGGCCGACAGGGTATTGGAAAACTGTTTTTT
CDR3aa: CASSSLGRQGIGKLFF

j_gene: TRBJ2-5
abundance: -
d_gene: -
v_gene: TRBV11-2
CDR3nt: TGTGCCAGCAGCCACAAGGGGATACGTGAGACCCAGTACTTC
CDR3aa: CASSHKGIRETQYF

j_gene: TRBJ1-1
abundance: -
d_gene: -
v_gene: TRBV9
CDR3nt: TGTGCCAGCAGCCCCCAACCGGGAGGGACTGAAGCTTTCTTT
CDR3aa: CASSPQPGGTEAFF

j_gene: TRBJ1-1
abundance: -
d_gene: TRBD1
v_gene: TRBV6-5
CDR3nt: TGTGCCAGCAGTTACTCCAGGGGGCTGGCCCTCTGTCGTTTT
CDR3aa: CASSYSRGLALCRF

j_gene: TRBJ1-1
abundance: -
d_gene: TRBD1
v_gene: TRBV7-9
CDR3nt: TGTTCCAGCAGCTTAGGGCAGGGGGGTTTGAACACTGAAGCTTTCTTT
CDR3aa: CSSSLGQGGLNTEAFF

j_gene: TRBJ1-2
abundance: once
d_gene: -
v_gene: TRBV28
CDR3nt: TGTGCCAGCAGCCCCGGGGAAGTAAATTCCGTCTATGGCTACACCTTC
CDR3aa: CASSPGEVNSVYGYTF

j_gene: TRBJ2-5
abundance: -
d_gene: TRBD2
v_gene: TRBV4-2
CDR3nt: TGTGCCAGCAGCCAAGGCGGCGGGAGCGGAGAGACCCAGTACTTC
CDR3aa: CASSQGGGSGETQYF

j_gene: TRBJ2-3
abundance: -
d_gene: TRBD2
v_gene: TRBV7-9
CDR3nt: TGTGCCAGCAGCACTCGACTAGCGGGAGCCCCAGATACGCAGTATTTT
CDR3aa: CASSTRLAGAPDTQYF

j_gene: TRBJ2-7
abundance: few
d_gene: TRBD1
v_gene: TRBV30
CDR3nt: TGTGCCTGGCACCGGGACAGGGGGCAAGGCGAGCAGTACTTC
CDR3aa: CAWHRDRGQGEQYF

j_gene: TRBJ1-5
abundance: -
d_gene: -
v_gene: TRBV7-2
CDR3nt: TGTGCCAGCAGCTTAAACGAGGATCAGCCCCAGCATTTT
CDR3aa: CASSLNEDQPQHF

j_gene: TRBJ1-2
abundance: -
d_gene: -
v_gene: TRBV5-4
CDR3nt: TGTGCCAGCAGCTTGAAGGGGTGGAACTATGGCTACACCTTC
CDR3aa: CASSLKGWNYGYTF

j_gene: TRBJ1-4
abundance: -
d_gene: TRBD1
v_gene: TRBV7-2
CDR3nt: TGTGCCAGCAGCTTAAACCAGGGGGCCAGGGAAAAACTGTTTTTT
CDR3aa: CASSLNQGAREKLFF

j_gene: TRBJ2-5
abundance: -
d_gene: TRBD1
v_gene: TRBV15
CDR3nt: TGTGCCACCAGCAGTAGCGACAGGGTGAAGACCCAGTACTTC
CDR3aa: CATSSSDRVKTQYF

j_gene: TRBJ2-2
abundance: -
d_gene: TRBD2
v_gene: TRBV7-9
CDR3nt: TGTGCCAGCAGTTACCTAGCGGGAGGTTCTACCGGGGAGCTGTTTTTT
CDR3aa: CASSYLAGGSTGELFF

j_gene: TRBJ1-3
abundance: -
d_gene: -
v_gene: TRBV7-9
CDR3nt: TGTGCCAGCAGCCCACAGTTCCGCTCTGGAAACACCATATATTTT
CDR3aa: CASSPQFRSGNTIYF

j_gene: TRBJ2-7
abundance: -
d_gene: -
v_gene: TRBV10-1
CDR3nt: TGCGCCAGCAGTGAGTCAGGGAGGAGCTACGAGCAGTACTTC
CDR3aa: CASSESGRSYEQYF

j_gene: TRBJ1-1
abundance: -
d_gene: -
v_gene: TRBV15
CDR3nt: TGTGCCACCAGCACCCCCGTACAGACTGAAGCTTTCTTT
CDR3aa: CATSTPVQTEAFF

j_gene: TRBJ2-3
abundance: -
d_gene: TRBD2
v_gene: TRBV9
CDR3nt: TGTGCCAGCAGCGTAGGTGGGAGGGCCTTAGATACGCAGTATTTT
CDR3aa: CASSVGGRALDTQYF

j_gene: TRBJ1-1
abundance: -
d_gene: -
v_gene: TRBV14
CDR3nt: TGTGCCAGCAGCAAAACCGTATGGGGGGCTGAAGCTTTCTTT
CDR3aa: CASSKTVWGAEAFF

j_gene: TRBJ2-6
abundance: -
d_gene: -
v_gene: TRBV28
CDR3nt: TGTGCCAGCAGACCTCAGGGTTCTGGGGCCAACGTCCTGACTTTC
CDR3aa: CASRPQGSGANVLTF

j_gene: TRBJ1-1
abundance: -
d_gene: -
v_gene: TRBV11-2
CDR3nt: TGTGCCAGCAGCTCCGCGGAAGCCGCGGATGTTTACGGTGAAGCTTTCTTT
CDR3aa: CASSSAEAADVYGEAFF

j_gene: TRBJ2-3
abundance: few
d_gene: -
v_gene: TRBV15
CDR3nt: TGTGCCACCAGCAGAGAAACAGCTGATACGCAGTATTTT
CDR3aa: CATSRETADTQYF

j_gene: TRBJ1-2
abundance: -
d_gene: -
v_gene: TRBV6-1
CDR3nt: TGTGCCAGCAGTAAAACCCCCGTACTTAACTATGGCTACACCTTC
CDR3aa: CASSKTPVLNYGYTF

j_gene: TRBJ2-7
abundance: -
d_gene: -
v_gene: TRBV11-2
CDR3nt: TGTGCCAGCAGCTGGGGGGGCGGTACCGCCTACGAGCAGTACTTC
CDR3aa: CASSWGGGTAYEQYF

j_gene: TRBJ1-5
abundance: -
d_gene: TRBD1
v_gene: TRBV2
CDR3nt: TGTGCCAGCAGTGAAGGGACAGGGCATCAGCCCCAGCATTTT
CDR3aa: CASSEGTGHQPQHF

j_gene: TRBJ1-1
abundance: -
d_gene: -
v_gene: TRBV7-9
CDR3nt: TGTGCCAGCAGCGCGACTTTGAACACTGAAGCTTTCTTT
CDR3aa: CASSATLNTEAFF

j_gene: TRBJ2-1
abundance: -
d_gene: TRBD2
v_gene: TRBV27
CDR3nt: TGTGCCAGCAGTTTATATGGGGGTCTAGCGGGAGAGGAAAATGAGCAGTTCTTC
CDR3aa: CASSLYGGLAGEENEQFF

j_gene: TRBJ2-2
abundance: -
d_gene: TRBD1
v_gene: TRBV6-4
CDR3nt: TGTGCCAGCAGTCCCAGGGGGAACGCGAACACCGGGGAGCTGTTTTTT
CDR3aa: CASSPRGNANTGELFF

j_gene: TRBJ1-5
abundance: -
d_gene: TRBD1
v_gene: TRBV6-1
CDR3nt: TGTGCCAGCAGTGAGGGACAGGGCCTTCAGCCCCAGCATTTT
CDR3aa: CASSEGQGLQPQHF

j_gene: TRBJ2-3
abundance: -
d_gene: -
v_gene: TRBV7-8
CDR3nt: TGTGCCAGCAGCTCTAGGGAAGGGGCAGATACGCAGTATTTT
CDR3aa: CASSSREGADTQYF

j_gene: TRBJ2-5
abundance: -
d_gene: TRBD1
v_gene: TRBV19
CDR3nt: TGTGCCAGTAGTCCGAGACAGGGGGCAAGGATGGAGACCCAGTACTTC
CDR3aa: CASSPRQGARMETQYF

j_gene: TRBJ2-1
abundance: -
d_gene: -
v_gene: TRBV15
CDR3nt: TGTGCCACCAGCAGAGATAGCCGCGGTGAGCAGTTCTTC
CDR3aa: CATSRDSRGEQFF

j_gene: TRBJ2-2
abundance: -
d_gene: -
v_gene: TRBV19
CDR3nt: TGTGCCAGTAGTATGGCCAGGGCTCCCGGGGAGCTGTTTTTT
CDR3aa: CASSMARAPGELFF

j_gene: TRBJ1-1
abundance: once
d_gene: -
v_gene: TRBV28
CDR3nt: TGTGCCAGCAGTCCCCGACAGAACACTGAAGCTTTCTTT
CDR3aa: CASSPRQNTEAFF

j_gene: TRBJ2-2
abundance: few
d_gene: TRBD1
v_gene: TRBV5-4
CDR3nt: TGTGCCAGCAGCTTACAGGGGCGGGTCACCGGGGAGCTGTTTTTT
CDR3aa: CASSLQGRVTGELFF

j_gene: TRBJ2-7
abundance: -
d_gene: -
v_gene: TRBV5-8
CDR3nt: TGTGCCAGCAGCTCACCGGGGACCTACGAGCAGTACTTC
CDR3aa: CASSSPGTYEQYF

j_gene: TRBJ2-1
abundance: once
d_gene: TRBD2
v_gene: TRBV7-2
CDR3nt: TGTGCCAGCAGCTCCCTAGGGACTAGCGGGAGCCCGACTGAGCAGTTCTTC
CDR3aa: CASSSLGTSGSPTEQFF

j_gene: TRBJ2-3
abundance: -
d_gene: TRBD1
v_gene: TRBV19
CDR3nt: TGTGCCCCCGCAGGGGGCTGCGCAGATACGCAGTATTTT
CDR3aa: CAPAGGCADTQYF

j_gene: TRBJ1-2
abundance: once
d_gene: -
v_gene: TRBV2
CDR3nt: TGTGCCAGCAGTAAGGGGGGGAGGGAGCTTGAATGCACCTTC
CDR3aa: CASSKGGRELECTF

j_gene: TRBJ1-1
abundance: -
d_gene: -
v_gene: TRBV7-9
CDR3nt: TGTGCCAGCAGCTTAAGGGGCAAAAACACTGAAGCTTTCTTT
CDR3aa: CASSLRGKNTEAFF

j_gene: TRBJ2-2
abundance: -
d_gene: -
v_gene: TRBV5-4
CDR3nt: TGTGCCAGCAGCTCCCGAGGCGTGGGGGGGGCTTTGGCCGGGGAGCTGTTTTTT
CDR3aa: CASSSRGVGGALAGELFF

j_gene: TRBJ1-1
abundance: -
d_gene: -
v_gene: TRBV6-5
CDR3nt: TGTGCCAGCAAGAACTCAGGGTTTTCGGCTGAAGCTTTCTTT
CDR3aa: CASKNSGFSAEAFF

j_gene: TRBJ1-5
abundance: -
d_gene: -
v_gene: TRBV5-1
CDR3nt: TGCGCCAGCAGCTACGGGACTGAGAATCAGCCCCAGCATTTT
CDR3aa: CASSYGTENQPQHF